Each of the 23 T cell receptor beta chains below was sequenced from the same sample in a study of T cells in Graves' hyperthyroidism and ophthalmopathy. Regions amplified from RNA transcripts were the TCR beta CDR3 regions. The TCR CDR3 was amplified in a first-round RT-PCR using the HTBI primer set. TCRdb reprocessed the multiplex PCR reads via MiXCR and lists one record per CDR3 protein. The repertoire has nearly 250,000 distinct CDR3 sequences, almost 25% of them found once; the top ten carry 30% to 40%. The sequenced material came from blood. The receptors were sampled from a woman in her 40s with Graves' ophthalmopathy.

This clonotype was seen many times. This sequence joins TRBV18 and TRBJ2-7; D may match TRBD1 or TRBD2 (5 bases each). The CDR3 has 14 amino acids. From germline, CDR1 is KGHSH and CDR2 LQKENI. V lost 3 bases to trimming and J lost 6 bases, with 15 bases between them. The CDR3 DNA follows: TGTGCCAGCTCACCCGGGGCAGGGTCAGGCGAGCAGTACTTC. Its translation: CASSPGAGSGEQYF.

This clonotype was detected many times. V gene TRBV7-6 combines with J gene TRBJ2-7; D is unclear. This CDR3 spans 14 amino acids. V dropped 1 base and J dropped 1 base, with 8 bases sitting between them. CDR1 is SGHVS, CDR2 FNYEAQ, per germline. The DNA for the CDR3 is TGTGCCAGCAGCTTAGGGTACGGTTCCTACGAGCAGTACTTC. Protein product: CASSLGYGSYEQYF.

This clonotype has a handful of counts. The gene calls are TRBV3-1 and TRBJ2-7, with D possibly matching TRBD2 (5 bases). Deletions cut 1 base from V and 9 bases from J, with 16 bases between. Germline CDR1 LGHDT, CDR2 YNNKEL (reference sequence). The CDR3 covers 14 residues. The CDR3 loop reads CASSQGSGEGGQYF. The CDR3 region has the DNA TGTGCCAGCAGCCAAGGGAGTGGGGAAGGAGGGCAGTACTTC.

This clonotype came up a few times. The CDR3 region has the DNA TGTGCCAGCAGTTCCGAACACTGGACTAGCGGGAGGGGCTCCTACGAGCAGTACTTC. It translates to CASSSEHWTSGRGSYEQYF. The chain is built from TRBV28 and TRBJ2-7; 15 bases align to TRBD2. The V gene's germline CDR1 is MDHEN and CDR2 SYDVKM. The CDR3 is 19 residues long. J was trimmed by 0 bases and V by 4 bases; bases with no gene match: 10.

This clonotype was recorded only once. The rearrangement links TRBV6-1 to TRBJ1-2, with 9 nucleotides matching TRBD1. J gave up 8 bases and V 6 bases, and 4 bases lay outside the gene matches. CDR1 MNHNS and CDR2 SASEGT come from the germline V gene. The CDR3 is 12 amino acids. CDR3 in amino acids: CASRGTGRGYTF. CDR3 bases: TGTGCCAGCAGAGGGACAGGGAGGGGCTACACCTTC.

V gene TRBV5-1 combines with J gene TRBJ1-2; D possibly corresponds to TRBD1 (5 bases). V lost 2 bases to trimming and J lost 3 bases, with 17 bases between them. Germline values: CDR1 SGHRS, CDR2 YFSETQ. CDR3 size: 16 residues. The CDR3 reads CASSLRPGGHDYGYTF. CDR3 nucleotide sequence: TGCGCCAGCAGCTTACGGCCGGGGGGTCATGACTATGGCTACACCTTC.

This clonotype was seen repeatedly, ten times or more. DNA of the CDR3: TGTGCCATCAGTGAGTACAGGGATCACTACGAGCAGTACTTC. It encodes CAISEYRDHYEQYF. The J gene is TRBJ2-7, the V gene TRBV10-3, with D possibly TRBD1 on 6 matching bases. Germline CDR1 reads ENHRY; CDR2 reads SYGVKD. This CDR3 is built from 14 residues. Trimming left V 1 base short and J 3 bases short, with 10 bases between.

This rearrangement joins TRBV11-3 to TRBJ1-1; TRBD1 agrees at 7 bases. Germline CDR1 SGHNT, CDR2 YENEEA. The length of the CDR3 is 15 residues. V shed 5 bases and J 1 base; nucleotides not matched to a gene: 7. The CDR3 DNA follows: TGTGCCAGCAGCGAGCCGGGACAGCAGAACACTGAAGCTTTCTTT. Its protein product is CASSEPGQQNTEAFF.

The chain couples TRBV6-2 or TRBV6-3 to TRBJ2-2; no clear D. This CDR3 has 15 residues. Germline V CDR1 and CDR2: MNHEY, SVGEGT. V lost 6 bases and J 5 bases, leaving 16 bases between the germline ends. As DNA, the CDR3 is TGTGCCAGCAGCCTCTACACCCCCACAACCGGGGAGCTGTTTTTT. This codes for CASSLYTPTTGELFF.

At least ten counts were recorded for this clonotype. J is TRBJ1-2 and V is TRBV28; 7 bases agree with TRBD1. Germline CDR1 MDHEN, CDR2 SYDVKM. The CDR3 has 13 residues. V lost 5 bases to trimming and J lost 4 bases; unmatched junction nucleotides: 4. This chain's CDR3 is CASSGTAAYGYTF. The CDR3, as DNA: TGTGCCAGCAGTGGGACAGCTGCCTATGGCTACACCTTC.

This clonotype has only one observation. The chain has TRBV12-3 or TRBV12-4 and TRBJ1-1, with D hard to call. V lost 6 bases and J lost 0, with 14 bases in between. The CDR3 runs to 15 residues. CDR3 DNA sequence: TGTGCCAGCAGCTCAGGACGCAGCTTGAACACTGAAGCTTTCTTT. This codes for CASSSGRSLNTEAFF.

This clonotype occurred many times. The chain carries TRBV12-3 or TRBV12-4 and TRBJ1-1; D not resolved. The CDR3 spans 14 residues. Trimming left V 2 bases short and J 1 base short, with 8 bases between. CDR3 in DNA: TGTGCCAGCAGTTTAAGATCAGGGAACACTGAAGCTTTCTTT. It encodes CASSLRSGNTEAFF.

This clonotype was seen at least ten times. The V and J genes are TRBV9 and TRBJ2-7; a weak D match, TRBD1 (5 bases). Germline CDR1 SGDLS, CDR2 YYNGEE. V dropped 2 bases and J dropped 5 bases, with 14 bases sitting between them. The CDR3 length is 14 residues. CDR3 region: CASSVYDRAHEQYF. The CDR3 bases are TGTGCCAGCAGCGTGTACGACAGAGCCCACGAGCAGTACTTC.

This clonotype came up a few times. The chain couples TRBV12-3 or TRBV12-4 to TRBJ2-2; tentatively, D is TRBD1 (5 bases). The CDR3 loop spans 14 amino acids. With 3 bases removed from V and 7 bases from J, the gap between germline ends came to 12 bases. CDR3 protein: CASSFRGSHGELFF. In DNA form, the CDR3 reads TGTGCCAGCAGTTTTAGGGGATCTCACGGGGAGCTGTTTTTT.

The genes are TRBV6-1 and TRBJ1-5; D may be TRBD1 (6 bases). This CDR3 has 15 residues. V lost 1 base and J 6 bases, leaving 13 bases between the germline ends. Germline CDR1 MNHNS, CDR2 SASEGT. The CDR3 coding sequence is TGTGCCAGCAGTGAAGGTCTGGGGGCAGGTCAGCCCCAGCATTTT. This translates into CASSEGLGAGQPQHF.

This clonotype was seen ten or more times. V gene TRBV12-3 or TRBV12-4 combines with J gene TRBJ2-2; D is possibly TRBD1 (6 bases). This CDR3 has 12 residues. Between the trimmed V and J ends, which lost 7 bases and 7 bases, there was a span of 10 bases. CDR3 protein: CASKQGSGELFF. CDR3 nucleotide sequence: TGTGCCAGCAAACAGGGTAGCGGGGAGCTGTTTTTT.

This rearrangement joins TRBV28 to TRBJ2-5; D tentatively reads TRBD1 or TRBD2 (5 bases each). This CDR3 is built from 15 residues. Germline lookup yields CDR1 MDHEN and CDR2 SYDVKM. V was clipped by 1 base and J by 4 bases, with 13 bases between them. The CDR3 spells CASSLLGELGETQYF. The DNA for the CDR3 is TGTGCCAGCAGTTTATTGGGGGAACTGGGAGAGACCCAGTACTTC.

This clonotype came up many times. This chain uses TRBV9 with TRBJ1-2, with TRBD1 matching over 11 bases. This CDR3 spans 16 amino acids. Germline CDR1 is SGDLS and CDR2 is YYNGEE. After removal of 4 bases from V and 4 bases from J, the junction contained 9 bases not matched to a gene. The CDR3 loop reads CASSPRTGGIIYGYTF. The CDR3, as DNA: TGTGCCAGCAGCCCCCGGACAGGGGGCATCATCTATGGCTACACCTTC. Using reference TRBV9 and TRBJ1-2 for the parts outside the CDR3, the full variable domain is DSGVTQTPKHLITATGQRVTLRCSPRSGDLSVYWYQQSLDQGLQFLIQYYNGEERAKGNILERFSAQQFPDLHSELNLSSLELGDSALYFCASSPRTGGIIYGYTFGSGTRLTVV.

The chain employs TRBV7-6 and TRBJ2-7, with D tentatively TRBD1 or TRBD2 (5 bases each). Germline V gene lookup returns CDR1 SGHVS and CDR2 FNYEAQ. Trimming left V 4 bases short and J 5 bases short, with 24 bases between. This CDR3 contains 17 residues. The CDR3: CASSSSPVWGIGHEQYF. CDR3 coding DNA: TGTGCCAGCAGCTCCTCCCCCGTATGGGGGATCGGCCACGAGCAGTACTTC.

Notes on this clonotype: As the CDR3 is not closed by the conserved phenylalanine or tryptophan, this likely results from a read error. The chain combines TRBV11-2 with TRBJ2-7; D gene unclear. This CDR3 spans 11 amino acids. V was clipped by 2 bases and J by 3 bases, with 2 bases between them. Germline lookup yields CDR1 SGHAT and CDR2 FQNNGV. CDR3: CASSLHYEQYL. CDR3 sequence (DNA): TGTGCCAGCAGCTTACACTACGAGCAGTACCTC.

This CDR3 reads CASSRGAGRGIEAFF. The CDR3 DNA sequence: TGTGCCAGCAGTAGGGGGGCGGGCAGGGGTATTGAAGCTTTCTTT. The V and J genes are TRBV28 and TRBJ1-1; the D gene is possibly TRBD1 (6 bases). CDR1 and CDR2 from the germline V gene are MDHEN and SYDVKM. V was trimmed by 5 bases and J by 7 bases, leaving 20 bases between them. The CDR3 has 15 amino acids.

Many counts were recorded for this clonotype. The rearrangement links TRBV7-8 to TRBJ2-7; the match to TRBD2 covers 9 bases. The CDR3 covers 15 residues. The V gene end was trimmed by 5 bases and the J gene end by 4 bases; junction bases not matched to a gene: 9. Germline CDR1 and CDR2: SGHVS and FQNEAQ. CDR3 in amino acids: CASSILAGDAYEQYF. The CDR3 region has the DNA TGTGCCAGCAGCATTTTAGCGGGAGATGCGTACGAGCAGTACTTC.

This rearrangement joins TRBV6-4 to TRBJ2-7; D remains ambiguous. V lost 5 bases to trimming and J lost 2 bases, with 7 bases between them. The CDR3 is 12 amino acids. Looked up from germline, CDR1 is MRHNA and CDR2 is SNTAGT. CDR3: CASSYAAYEQYF. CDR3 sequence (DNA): TGTGCCAGCAGTTACGCAGCCTACGAGCAGTACTTC.